The source of this T cell receptor (beta chain) is a study of long-term antiretroviral therapy in people with HIV. Running of the v3.0 immunoSEQ assay took place at survey level. Per sample, sequencing targeted roughly 40,000-55,000 T-cell genomes. The method was immunoSEQ multiplex PCR; TCRdb's version includes in-frame clones alone and lacks a portion of them. This table has some 25,000 clones, about 83% appearing once. Until DNA extraction, the samples held between about 0.85-11 million cryopreserved PBMC. Study observations and caveats: Pre-ART expanded TRB clones stayed dominant throughout, though often decreasing after ART.

CDR3 length equals 13 residues. Germline V gene data show CDR1 as SSHAT and CDR2 as FNYEAQ (reference sequence). A remark on this clone: Its cognate antigen is unknown. At one end, the junction sequence differs from germline, possibly due to a read error.

V gene TRBV7-7 combines with J gene TRBJ2-4; 8 positions match TRBD1. This sequence was found in a man between 18 and 29 years old with HIV. The sequencing used unsorted PBMCs, collected 3 years after starting antiretroviral therapy. Written as DNA, the CDR3 is TGTGCTAGCAGCTCTGGACAGGGAGGCATTCAGTACTTC. Encoded protein: CASSSGQGGIQYF.